The sequence of this T cell receptor beta chain was determined in a study of patients and donors after allogeneic stem cell transplantation. TCRdb processed the RT-PCR reads anew with MiXCR; each CDR3 protein has one entry. The sample records tens of thousands of distinct CDR3 sequences, under 50% being singletons. The trim removed 3 bases at V and 8 bases at J, leaving 12 bases unmatched. The V gene's germline CDR1 is MDHEN and CDR2 SYDVKM. This CDR3 region has 16 residues. Material: blood, either unsorted or a sorted T cell fraction (not recorded which). This TCR was recovered from a human donor who was either an allogeneic HSCT recipient or a stem cell or donor lymphocyte infusion donor (not recorded which). It is not recorded whose cells these are; they may come from a transplant donor. V is TRBV28 and J is TRBJ1-4; TRBD1 matches at 7 bases. The CDR3 sequence is CASSFVGSPQGEKLFF. The DNA for the CDR3 is TGTGCCAGCAGTTTTGTTGGCAGCCCACAGGGGGAAAAACTGTTTTTT.